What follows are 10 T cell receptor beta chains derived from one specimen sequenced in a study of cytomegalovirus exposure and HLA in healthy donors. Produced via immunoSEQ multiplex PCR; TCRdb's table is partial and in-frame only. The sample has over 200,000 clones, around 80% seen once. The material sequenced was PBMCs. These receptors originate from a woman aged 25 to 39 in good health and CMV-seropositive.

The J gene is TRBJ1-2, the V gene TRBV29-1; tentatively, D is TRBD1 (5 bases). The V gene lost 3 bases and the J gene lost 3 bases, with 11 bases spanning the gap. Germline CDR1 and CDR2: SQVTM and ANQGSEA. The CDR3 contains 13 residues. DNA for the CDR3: TGCAGCGTTGAGGGACGCAGGGACTATGGCTACACCTTC. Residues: CSVEGRRDYGYTF. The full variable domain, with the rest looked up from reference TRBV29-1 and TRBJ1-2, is SAVISQKPSRDICQRGTSLTIQCQVDSQVTMMFWYRQQPGQSLTLIATANQGSEATYESGFVIDKFPISRPNLTFSTLTVSNMSPEDSSIYLCSVEGRRDYGYTFGSGTRLTVV.

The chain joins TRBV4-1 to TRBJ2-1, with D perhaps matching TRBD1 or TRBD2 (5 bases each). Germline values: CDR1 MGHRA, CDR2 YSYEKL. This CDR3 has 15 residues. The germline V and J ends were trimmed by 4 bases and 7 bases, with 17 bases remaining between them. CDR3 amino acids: CASSPGTVRRNEQFF. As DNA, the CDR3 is TGCGCCAGCAGCCCCGGGACCGTAAGAAGAAATGAGCAGTTCTTC.

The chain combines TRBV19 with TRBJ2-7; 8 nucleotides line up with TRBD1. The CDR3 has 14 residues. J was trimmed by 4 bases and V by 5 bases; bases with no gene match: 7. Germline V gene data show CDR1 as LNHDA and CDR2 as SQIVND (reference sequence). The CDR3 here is CASSLYRGIYEQYF. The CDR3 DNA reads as TGTGCCAGTAGTTTATACAGGGGGATATACGAGCAGTACTTC. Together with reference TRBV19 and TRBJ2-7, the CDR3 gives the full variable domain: DGGITQSPKYLFRKEGQNVTLSCEQNLNHDAMYWYRQDPGQGLRLIYYSQIVNDFQKGDIAEGYSVSREKKESFPLTVTSAQKNPTAFYLCASSLYRGIYEQYFGPGTRLTVT.

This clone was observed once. The CDR3 is CASGGGTGYGYTF. In DNA, the CDR3 is TGTGCCAGCGGGGGTGGGACAGGCTATGGCTACACCTTC. The chain carries TRBV6-1 and TRBJ1-2, with 8 bases identical to TRBD1. This CDR3 comprises 13 residues. Germline CDR1 reads MNHNS; CDR2 reads SASEGT. The V gene end was trimmed by 8 bases and the J gene end by 4 bases; junction bases not matched to a gene: 6.

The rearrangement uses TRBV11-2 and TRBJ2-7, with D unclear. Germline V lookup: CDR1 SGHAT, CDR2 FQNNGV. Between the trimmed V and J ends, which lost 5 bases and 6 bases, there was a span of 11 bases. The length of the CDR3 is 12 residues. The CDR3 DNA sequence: TGTGCCAGCAGCGCGCGGACGGGCGAGCAGTACTTC. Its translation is CASSARTGEQYF. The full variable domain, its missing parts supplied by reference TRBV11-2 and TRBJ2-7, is EAGVAQSPRYKIIEKRQSVAFWCNPISGHATLYWYQQILGQGPKLLIQFQNNGVVDDSQLPKDRFSAERLKGVDSTLKIQPAKLEDSAVYLCASSARTGEQYFGPGTRLTVT.

DNA for the CDR3: TGTGCCAGCAGTGAACCCCTGCAGCGAAGGGACTACAATGAGCAGTTCTTC. Translated, it gives CASSEPLQRRDYNEQFF. The chain couples TRBV6-1 to TRBJ2-1; D remains unclear. CDR3 length: 17 residues. V was cut by 2 bases and J by 3 bases, with 17 bases left in between. Germline V gives CDR1 MNHNS, CDR2 SASEGT.

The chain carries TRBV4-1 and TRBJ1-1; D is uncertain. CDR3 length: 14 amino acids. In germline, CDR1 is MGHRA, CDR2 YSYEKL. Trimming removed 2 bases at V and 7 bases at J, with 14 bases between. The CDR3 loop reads CASSQHSIRSEAFF. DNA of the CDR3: TGCGCCAGCAGCCAACATTCCATAAGGAGTGAAGCTTTCTTT.

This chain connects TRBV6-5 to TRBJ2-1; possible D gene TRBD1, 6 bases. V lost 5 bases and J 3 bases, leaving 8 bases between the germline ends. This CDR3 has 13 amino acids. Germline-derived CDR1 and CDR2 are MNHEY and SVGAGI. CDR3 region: CASSMDSYNEQFF. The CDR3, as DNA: TGTGCCAGCAGTATGGACAGCTACAATGAGCAGTTCTTC.

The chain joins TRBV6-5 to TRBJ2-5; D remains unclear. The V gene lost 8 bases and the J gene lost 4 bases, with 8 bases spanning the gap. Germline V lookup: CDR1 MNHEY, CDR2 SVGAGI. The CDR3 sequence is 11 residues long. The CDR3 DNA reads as TGTGCCAGCTGGAACAGAGAGACCCAGTACTTC. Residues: CASWNRETQYF.

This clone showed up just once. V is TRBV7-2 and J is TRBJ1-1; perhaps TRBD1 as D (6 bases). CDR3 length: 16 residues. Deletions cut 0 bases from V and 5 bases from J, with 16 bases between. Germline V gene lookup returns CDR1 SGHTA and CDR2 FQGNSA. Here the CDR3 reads CASSLAQGSYGTEAFF. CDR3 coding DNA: TGTGCCAGCAGCTTAGCGCAGGGGAGTTATGGGACTGAAGCTTTCTTT.